These T cell receptor beta chains were read from a single sample in a study of CD4+ T cells in melanoma. TCRdb's copy holds only in-frame clones and misses some; the assay was immunoSEQ multiplex PCR. The sample contains 11,000 to 15,000 clones, about 64% of which appear only once. Sequencing used cells from a culture (not recorded whether cultured in vitro). Receptors were obtained from a human donor with melanoma. Both conserved end residues are trimmed from each CDR3. Fields, in order: J gene, clone size, V gene, CDR3 protein. Where a row states a size, it is once, few, many or the class of an expanded clone; other rows omit it.

>TRBJ1-6|-|TRBV5-1
ASSLLGPSSYNSPLH
>TRBJ1-5|-|TRBV10-2
ASSRGGSYSNQPQH
>TRBJ1-3|-|TRBV11-2
ASSLAFVGGSGNTIY
>TRBJ2-7|-|TRBV4-2
ASSQWTRYEQY
>TRBJ2-5|-|TRBV7-6
ASSRNLAIRAGETQY
>TRBJ2-3|-|TRBV5-1
ASSFGARRNTDTQY
>TRBJ2-1|-|TRBV7-3
ASSLTGGPYNEQF
>TRBJ2-7|-|TRBV25-1
ASGGLGTYEQY
>TRBJ2-3|-|TRBV6-5
ASSNRVDTQY
>TRBJ1-2|-|TRBV5-1
ASSPETGNYGYT
>TRBJ1-1|-|TRBV9
ASGLGLRTEAF
>TRBJ1-3|-|TRBV6-5
ASSYSGRGNTIY
>TRBJ1-1|once|TRBV6-5
ASRTLDRMEAF
>TRBJ1-5|few|TRBV5-6
ASSLNSWGAQH
>TRBJ1-3|few|TRBV7-3
ASGSGQPGNTIY
>TRBJ1-1|-|TRBV11-2
ASSSGVVGSTEAF
>TRBJ2-7|few|TRBV6-1
ASSRAAYEQY
>TRBJ1-2|-|TRBV11-2
ASSPFAGNYGYT
>TRBJ2-5|once|TRBV2
ASRFGLAGGRLAETQY
>TRBJ2-1|-|TRBV5-1
ASSSGLTNEQF
>TRBJ1-3|-|TRBV4-2
ASSLRRGGGNTIY
>TRBJ1-1|once|TRBV11-2
ASSLAAGAANTEAF
>TRBJ1-6|-|TRBV6-5
ASTNAPDFNSPLH
>TRBJ2-3|-|TRBV5-4
ASSQTDTQY
>TRBJ1-1|-|TRBV30
AWSVRVAEAF
>TRBJ2-2|-|TRBV11-2
ASSSSRQGRTGELF
>TRBJ2-3|-|TRBV4-2
ASSFGTGVSDTQY
>TRBJ2-3|-|TRBV5-3
ARSLLLGDTQY
>TRBJ2-7|-|TRBV11-1
ASSTAASGSYEQY
>TRBJ2-1|-|TRBV13
ASSLQVAGFSSSYNEQF
>TRBJ2-1|-|TRBV10-3
ANSGGDEKQF
>TRBJ2-3|-|TRBV7-8
ASSLVTTDTQY
>TRBJ2-1|-|TRBV12-2
ASRLASPGNEQF
>TRBJ1-2|-|TRBV6-1
AISETGSYGYT
>TRBJ1-2|-|TRBV6-5
ASSDPGVSGGYT
>TRBJ1-1|few|TRBV7-9
ASSLDGTMNTEAF
>TRBJ1-1|-|TRBV5-1
ASSLRPGQGNTEAF
>TRBJ2-3|-|TRBV5-1
ASSLPLGTPGDTQY
>TRBJ1-2|few|TRBV9
ASSSYDYGYT
>TRBJ2-3|few|TRBV7-3
ASSTRRGGGTDTQY
>TRBJ2-7|-|TRBV6-6
ASSSSSWEQY
>TRBJ2-6|-|TRBV30
AWSVPSMRAGANVLT
>TRBJ1-5|-|TRBV19
ASSIVPDVWDQPQH
>TRBJ2-3|-|TRBV5-1
ASSTRIAGGDTDTQY
>TRBJ2-1|-|TRBV9
ASSAGLAGAGDEQF
>TRBJ1-2|-|TRBV5-4
ASSLGQGGFAVYGYT
>TRBJ2-5|-|TRBV7-2
ASSLVQGVGETQY
>TRBJ2-1|-|TRBV10-2
ASSEPERDEQF
>TRBJ1-1|few|TRBV20-1
SASRGREAF
>TRBJ1-4|-|TRBV11-2
ASSFDRARVEKLF
>TRBJ2-2|-|TRBV6-5
ASSSGTATNTGELF
>TRBJ1-1|few|TRBV5-4
ASSLAAGMNTEAF